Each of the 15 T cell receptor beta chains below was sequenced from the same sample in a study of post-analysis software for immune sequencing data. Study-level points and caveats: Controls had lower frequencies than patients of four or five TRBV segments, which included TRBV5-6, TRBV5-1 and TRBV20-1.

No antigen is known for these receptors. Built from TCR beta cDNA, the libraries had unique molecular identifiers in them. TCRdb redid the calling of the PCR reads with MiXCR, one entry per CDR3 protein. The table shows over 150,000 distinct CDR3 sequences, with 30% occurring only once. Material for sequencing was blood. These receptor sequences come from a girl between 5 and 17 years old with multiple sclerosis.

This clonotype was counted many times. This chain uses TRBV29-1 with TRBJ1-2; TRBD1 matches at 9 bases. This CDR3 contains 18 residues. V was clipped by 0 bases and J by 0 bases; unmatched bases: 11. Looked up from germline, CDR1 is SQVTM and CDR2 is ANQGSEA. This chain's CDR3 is CSVEDPGTGPSANYGYTF. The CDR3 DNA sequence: TGCAGCGTTGAAGATCCCGGGACAGGGCCCTCGGCTAACTATGGCTACACCTTC.

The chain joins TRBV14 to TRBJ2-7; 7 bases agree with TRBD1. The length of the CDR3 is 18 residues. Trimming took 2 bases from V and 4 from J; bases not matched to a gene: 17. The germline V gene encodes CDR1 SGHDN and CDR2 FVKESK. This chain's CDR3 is CASSQRQGPLRSRYEQYF. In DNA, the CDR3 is TGTGCCAGCAGCCAACGACAGGGTCCCCTACGAAGCCGATACGAGCAGTACTTC.

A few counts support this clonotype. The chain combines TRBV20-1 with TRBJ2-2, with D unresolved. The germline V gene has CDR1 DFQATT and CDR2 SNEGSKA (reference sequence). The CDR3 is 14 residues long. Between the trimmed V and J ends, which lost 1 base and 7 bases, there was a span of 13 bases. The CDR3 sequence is CSARGPSTLGELFF. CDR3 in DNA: TGCAGTGCTAGAGGCCCCTCCACGCTCGGGGAGCTGTTTTTT.

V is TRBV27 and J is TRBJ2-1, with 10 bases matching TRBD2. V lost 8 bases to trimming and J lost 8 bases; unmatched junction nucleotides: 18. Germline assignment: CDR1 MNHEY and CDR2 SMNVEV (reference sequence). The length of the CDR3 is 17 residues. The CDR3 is CASVGGSGRAINDEQFF. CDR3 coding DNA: TGTGCCAGCGTTGGGGGCAGCGGGAGGGCTATAAACGATGAGCAGTTCTTC.

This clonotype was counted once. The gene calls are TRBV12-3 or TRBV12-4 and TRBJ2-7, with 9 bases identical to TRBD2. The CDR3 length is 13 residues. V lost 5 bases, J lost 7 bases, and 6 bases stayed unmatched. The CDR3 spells CASSTTSGHEQYF. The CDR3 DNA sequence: TGTGCCAGCAGTACCACTAGCGGGCATGAGCAGTACTTC.

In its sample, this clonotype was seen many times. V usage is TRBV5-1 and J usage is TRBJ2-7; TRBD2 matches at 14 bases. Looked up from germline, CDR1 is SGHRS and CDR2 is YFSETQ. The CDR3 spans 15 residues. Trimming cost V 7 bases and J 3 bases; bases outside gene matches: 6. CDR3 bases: TGCGCCAGCCACGAGGGACTAGCGGGAGTCTACGAGCAGTACTTC. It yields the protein CASHEGLAGVYEQYF.

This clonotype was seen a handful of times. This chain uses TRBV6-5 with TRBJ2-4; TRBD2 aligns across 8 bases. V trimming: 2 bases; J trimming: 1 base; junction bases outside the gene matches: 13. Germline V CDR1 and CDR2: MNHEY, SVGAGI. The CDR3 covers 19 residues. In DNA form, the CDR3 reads TGTGCCAGCAGTTACGATCTAGCGGGCGCTTTGCGTGCCAAAAACATTCAGTACTTC. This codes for CASSYDLAGALRAKNIQYF.

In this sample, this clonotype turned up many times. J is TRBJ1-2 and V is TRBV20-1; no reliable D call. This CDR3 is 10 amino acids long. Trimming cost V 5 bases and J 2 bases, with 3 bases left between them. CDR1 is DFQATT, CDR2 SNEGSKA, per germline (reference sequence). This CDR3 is CSAPNYGYTF. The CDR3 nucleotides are TGCAGTGCTCCGAACTATGGCTACACCTTC.

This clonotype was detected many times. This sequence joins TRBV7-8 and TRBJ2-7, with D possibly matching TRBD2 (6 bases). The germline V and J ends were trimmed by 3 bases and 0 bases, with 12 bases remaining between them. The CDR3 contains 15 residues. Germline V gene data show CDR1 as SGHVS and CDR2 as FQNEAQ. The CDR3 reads CASSLLASLSYEQYF. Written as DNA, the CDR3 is TGTGCCAGCAGCTTGCTAGCGAGCCTCTCCTACGAGCAGTACTTC.

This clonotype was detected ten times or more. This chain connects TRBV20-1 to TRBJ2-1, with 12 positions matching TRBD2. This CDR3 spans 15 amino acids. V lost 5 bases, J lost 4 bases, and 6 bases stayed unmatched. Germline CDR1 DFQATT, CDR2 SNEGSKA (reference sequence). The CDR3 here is CSAQRLAGAYNEQFF. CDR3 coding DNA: TGCAGTGCTCAACGACTAGCGGGGGCTTACAATGAGCAGTTCTTC.

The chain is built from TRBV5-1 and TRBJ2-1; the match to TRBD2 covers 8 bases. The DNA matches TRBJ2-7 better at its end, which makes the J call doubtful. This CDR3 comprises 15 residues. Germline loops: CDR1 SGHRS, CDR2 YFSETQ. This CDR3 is CASSLAGTRYNEQYF. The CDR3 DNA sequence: TGCGCCAGCAGCTTGGCCGGGACTAGGTACAATGAGCAGTACTTC.

CDR3 region: CASSYLQGVTGELFF. The CDR3 coding sequence is TGTGCCAGCAGTTACTTACAGGGAGTCACCGGGGAGCTGTTTTTT. J is TRBJ2-2 and V is TRBV6-5; a weak D match, TRBD1 (6 bases). V was pared by 1 base and J by 4 bases, with 10 bases between. The CDR3 has 15 residues. Germline lookup yields CDR1 MNHEY and CDR2 SVGAGI.

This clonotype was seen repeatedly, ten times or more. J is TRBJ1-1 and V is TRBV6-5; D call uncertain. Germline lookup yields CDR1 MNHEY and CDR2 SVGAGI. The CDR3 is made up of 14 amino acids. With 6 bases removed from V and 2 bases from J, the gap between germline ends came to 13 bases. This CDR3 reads CASSPLGFNTEAFF. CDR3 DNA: TGTGCCAGCAGCCCCCTGGGTTTCAACACTGAAGCTTTCTTT.

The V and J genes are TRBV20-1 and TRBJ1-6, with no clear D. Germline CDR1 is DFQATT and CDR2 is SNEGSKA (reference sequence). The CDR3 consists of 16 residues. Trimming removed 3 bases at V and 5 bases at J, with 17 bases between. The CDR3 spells CSASSGSSSNNSPLHF. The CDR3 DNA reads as TGCAGTGCTAGTTCGGGCAGCTCTTCCAATAATTCACCCCTCCACTTT.

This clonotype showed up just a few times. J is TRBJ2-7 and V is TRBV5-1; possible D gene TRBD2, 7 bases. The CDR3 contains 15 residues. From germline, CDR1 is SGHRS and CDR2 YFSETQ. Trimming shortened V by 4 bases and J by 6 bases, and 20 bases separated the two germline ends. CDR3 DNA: TGCGCCAGCAGCAGGGGGGGGAGTGAAAGTTCCGAGCAGTACTTC. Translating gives CASSRGGSESSEQYF.